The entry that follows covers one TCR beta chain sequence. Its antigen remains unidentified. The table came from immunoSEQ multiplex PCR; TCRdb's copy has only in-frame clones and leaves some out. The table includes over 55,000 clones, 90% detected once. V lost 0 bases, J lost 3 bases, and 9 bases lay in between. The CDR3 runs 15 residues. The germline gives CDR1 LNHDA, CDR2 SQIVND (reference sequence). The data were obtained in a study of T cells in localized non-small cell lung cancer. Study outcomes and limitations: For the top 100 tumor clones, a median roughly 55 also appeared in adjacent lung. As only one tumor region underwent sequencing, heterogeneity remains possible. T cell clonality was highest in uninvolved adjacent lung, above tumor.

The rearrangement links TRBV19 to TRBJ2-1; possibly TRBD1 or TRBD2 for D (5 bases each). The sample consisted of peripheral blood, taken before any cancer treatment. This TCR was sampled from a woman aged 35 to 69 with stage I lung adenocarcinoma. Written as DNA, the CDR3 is TGTGCCAGTAGTATAGAGGGGGACGGCTACAATGAGCAGTTCTTC. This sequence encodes CASSIEGDGYNEQFF.